Sequencing of this T cell receptor beta chain was carried out in a study of spatial heterogeneity in lung cancer. Study-level background: Detected sequences consistently included more beta-chain ones than alpha-chain ones.

Sample time point: sample taken at primary tumor resection. The study sequenced unsorted whole RNA from tumor, nontumor lung or frozen PBMC. A total of 72 untreated early-stage non-small cell lung cancer patients served as donors. The junction had 1 base not matched to a gene; V was cut back by 4 bases and J by 6 bases. This CDR3 has 13 amino acids. CDR1 is SGHDT and CDR2 is YYEEEE in the germline V gene. At least ten counts were recorded for this clonotype. The antigen remains unidentified. General study points: Relative to follow-up, resection was when ubiquitous expanded tumor TCRs appeared more in blood.

In the library, each TCR cDNA molecule bore its own unique molecular identifier. Using its own MiXCR run on the 5' RACE reads, TCRdb lists one record per CDR3 protein. The sample yields about 48,000 distinct CDR3 sequences, about 5.8% seen once. The TCR comes from a male donor with early-stage non-small cell lung cancer. The source material was PBMCs, sampled at surgery. V and J are TRBV5-6 and TRBJ2-5, with TRBD2 identical over 12 bases. DNA for the CDR3: TGTGCCAGCAGCCGGACTAGCGGGAAGACCCAGTACTTC. Translation: CASSRTSGKTQYF.